This TCR beta chain emerged from a study of T cells in Graves' hyperthyroidism and ophthalmopathy (dated by TCRdb to about 2019). Context from the whole study: Peripheral blood was collected at initial diagnosis, before any treatment. TCR V-J signatures able to tell the groups apart were searched for in a discovery cohort of around 95 patients, of whom fewer than 45 had Graves' ophthalmopathy and around 58 had stable Graves' hyperthyroidism. An independent validation cohort of about 19 hyperthyroidism patients and 17 patients who later progressed to ophthalmopathy tested prospective prediction of ophthalmopathy. For training and testing, the approximately 97 patients in the discovery cohort were randomly divided in a 7:3 ratio. In roughly six Graves' hyperthyroidism patients, the study also compared T-cell repertoires from thyroid tissue with T-cell repertoires from blood. After blood sampling, hyperthyroidism patients were treated with methimazole at a starting dose of 30 mg daily, and ophthalmopathy patients were treated with high-dose intravenous methylprednisolone. The paper reports TCR Vbeta CDR3 sequencing of approximately 140 peripheral blood samples: 40 or so ophthalmopathy, under 80 hyperthyroidism and around 17 progressor patients.

The investigation overall reported the following: Most expanded thyroid clonotypes (frequency above 0.001) were also found in blood, which suggests that blood repertoires may mirror thyroid immune responses. A model built on a 13 V-J signature distinguished ophthalmopathy from stable hyperthyroidism, reaching roughly 88% sensitivity and about 81% specificity in cross-validation and 80%/75% in testing. During validation, the model predicted progression to ophthalmopathy a median of around 6 months ahead of onset, with roughly 65% sensitivity and 72% to 80% specificity. Sample size was not statistically predetermined, and investigators were not blinded to group allocation.

TCR beta CDR3 regions were amplified from RNA transcripts. The first round of RT-PCR for the TCR CDR3 was performed with the HTBI primer set and the Qiagen OneStep RT-PCR kit. The libraries were constructed in a second round of multiplex PCR and then size-selected and purified. The libraries were sequenced on an Illumina HiSeq2000 using paired-end 100 bp reads. The authors' analysis ran thus. Raw data were processed with SOAPnuke, discarding reads with adapters, uncalled bases, mean Phred below 15, or no exact constant-primer or identifier match. COPE v1.2.5 was used to merge the high-quality paired reads, and each unique nucleotide sequence was defined as a clonotype. Clonotypes were aligned to IMGT TRBV, TRBD and TRBJ reference segments using MiTCR v1.1. The analysis was restricted to V-J combinations with a frequency above 0.0001, which together covered roughly 99% of the repertoires. The TCS score was defined as the ratio of F50 (clonal expansion) to E x V (chaos), calculated using BLOSUM62-based TCRdist between CDR3 peptides within each V-J. Welch's t-statistics and random forest reduced around 510 V-J features to about 12, which were used in a naive Bayes classifier (R e1071). TCRdb trimmed the raw reads at Q25, called clones with MiXCR and kept productive beta chains. Rows are combined by CDR3 protein, so each entry shows the most common genes and DNA. TCRdb, rather than the study authors, made the V and J calls. Recorded for this sample are under 300,000 distinct CDR3 sequences; about 13% of them occurred a single time. The ten largest account for under 8% of the sample.

Spanning cysteine to phenylalanine, the CDR3 consists of 14 amino acids. The read is trimmed to its CDR3 DNA, 42 bases read in frame from base 1. The germline V gene (reference sequence) specifies MNHEY as CDR1 and SMNVEV as CDR2. Relative to germline, V is 5 bases shorter and J is 0 bases shorter, with 10 bases between their ends. Stable Graves' hyperthyroidism was defined as the absence of progression to ophthalmopathy over 18 months of follow-up. Hyperthyroidism patients were aged 18 to 65 years and newly diagnosed, with disease duration of less than 2 months. Patients with uncontrolled infections, other autoimmune diseases, pregnancy or lactation were excluded. Diagnoses were established on the basis of clinical symptoms, serum thyroxine and TRAb, thyroid ultrasound, and orbital computed tomography. PBMCs were separated from around 9.1 ml of fresh peripheral blood using Ficoll-Paque density gradient centrifugation. Total RNA was extracted using Trizol reagent, and RNA quality was assessed on an Agilent 2100 Bioanalyzer.

This clonotype has at least ten counts. Its antigen remains undetermined. Base qualities are missing; no much larger clone stands one base away. This TCR came from a woman aged 40-49 years with Graves' hyperthyroidism. The chain was built from TRBV27 and TRBJ1-1; a tentative D match to TRBD1 spans 6 bases. Sequencing was done on a sample of blood. The DNA sequence follows: TGTGCCAGCAGTAGGGGGACGGTGAACACTGAAGCTTTCTTT. The translation is CASSRGTVNTEAFF.